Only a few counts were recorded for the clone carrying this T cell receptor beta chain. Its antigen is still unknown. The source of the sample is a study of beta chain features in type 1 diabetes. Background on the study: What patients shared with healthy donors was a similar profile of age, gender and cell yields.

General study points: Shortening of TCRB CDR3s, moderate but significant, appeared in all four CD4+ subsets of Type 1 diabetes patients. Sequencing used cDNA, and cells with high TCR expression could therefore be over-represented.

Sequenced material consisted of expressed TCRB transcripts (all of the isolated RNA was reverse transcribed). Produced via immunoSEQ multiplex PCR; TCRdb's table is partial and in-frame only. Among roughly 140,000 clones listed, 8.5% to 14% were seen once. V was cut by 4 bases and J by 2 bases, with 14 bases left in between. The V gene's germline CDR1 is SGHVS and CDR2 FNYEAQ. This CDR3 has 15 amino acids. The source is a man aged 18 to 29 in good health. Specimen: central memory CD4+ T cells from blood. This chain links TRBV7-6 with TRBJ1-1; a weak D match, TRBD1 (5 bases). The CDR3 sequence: CASSWGNSRNTEAFF. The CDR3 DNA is TGTGCCAGCAGCTGGGGGAACAGTCGCAACACTGAAGCTTTCTTT.